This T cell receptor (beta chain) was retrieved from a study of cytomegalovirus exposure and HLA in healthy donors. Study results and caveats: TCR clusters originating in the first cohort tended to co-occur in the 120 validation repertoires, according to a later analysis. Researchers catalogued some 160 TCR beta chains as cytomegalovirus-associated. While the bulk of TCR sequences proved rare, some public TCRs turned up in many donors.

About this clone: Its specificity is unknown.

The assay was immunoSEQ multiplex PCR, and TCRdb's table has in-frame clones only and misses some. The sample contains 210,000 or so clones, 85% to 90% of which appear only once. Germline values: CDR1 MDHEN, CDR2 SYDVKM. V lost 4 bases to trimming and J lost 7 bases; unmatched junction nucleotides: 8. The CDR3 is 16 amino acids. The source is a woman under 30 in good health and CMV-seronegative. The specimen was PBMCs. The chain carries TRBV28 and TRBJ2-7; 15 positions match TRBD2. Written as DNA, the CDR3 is TGTGCCAGCAGTTCCCAAGGACTAGCGGGAGGGGGAGAGCAGTACTTC. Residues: CASSSQGLAGGGEQYF.